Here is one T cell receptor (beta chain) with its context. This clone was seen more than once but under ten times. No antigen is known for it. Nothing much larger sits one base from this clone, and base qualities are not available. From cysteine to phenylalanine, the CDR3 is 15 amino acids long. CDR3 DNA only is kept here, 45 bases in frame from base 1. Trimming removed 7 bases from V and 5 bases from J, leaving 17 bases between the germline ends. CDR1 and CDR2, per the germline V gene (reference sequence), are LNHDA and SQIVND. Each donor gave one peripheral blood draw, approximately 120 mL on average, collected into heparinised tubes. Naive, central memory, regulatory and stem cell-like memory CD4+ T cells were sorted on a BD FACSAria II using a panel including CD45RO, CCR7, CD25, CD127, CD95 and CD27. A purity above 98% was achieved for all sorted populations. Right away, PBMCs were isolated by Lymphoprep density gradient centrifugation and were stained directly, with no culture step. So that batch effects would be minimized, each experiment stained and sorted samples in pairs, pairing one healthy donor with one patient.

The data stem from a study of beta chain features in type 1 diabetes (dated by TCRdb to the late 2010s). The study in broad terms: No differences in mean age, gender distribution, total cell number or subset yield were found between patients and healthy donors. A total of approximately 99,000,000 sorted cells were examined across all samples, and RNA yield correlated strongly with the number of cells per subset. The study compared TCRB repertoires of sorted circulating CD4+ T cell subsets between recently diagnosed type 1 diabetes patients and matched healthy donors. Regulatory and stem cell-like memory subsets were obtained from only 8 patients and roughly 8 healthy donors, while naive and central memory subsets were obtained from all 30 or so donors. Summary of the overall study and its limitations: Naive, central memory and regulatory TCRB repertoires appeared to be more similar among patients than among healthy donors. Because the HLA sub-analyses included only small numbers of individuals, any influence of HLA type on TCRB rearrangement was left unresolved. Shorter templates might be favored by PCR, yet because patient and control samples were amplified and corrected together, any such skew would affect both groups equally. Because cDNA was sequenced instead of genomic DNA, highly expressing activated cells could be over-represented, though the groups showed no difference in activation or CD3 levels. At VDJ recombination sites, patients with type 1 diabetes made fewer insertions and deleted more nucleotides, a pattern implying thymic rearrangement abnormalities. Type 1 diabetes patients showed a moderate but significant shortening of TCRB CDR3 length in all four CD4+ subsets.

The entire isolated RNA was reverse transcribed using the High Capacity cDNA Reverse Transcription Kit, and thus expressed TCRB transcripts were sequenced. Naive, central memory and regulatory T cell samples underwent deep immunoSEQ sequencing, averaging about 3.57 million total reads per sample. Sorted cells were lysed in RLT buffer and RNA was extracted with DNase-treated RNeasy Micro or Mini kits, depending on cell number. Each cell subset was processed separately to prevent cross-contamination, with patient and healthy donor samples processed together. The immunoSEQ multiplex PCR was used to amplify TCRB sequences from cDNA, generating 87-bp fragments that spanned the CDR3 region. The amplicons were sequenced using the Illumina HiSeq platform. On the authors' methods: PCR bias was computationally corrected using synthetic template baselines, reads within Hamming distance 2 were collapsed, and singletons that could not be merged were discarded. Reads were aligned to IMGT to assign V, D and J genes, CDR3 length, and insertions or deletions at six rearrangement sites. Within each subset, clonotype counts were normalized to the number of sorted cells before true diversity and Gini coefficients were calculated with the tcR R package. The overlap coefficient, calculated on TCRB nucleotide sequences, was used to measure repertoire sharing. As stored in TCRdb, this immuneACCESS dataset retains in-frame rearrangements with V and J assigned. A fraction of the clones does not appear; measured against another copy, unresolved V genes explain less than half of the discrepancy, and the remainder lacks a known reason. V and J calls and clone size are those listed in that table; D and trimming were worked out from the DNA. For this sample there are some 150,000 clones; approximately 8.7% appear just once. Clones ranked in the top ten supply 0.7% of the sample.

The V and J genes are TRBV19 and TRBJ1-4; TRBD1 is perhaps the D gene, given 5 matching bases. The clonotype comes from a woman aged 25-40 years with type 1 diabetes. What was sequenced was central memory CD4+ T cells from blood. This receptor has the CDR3 CASTGQGRVNEKLFF. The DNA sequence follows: TGTGCCAGTACCGGACAAGGCAGGGTGAATGAAAAACTGTTTTTT.